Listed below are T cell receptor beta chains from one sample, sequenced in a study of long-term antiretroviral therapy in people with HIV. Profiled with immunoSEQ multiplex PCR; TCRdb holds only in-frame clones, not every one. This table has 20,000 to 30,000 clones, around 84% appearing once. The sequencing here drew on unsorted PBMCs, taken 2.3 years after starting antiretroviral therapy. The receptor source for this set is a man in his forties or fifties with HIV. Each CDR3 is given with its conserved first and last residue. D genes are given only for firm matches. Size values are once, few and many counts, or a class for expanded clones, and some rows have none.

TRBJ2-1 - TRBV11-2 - TGTGCCAGCAGCTTAGATCAAGGTACCCCTTACAATGAGCAGTTCTTC CASSLDQGTPYNEQFF
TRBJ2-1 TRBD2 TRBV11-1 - TGTGCCAGCAGCTTAGTACGGGGGAGGTCTAGCGGCGTTGGCGAGCAGTTCTTC CASSLVRGRSSGVGEQFF
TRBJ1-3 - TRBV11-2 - TGTGCCAGCAGCTTAGTGACGGGGGCCTTGGACACCATATATTTT CASSLVTGALDTIYF
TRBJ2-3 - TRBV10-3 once TGTGCCATCAGTGAGTCAATGGAAGGTCGCACAGATACGCAGTATTTT CAISESMEGRTDTQYF
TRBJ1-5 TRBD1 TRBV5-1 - TGCGCCAGCAGCTCAGGGGGCGCGAATCAGCCCCAGCATTTT CASSSGGANQPQHF
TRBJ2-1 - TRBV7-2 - TGTGCCAGCAGCTTAAAGGCGAGCTCCTACAATGAGCAGTTCTTC CASSLKASSYNEQFF
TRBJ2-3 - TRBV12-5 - TGTGCTAGTGGCGAGAGGAATTTT CASGERNF
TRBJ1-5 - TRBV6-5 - TGTGCCAGCAGTTGGGAGGTGACAGGCCTCGGGCAGCCCCAGCATTTT CASSWEVTGLGQPQHF
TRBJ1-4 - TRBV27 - TGTGCCAGCAGTTTATACAGGGCAACTAATGAAAAACTGTTTTTT CASSLYRATNEKLFF
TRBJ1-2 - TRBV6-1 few TGTGCCAGCAGCACGTATGGCTACACCTTC CASSTYGYTF
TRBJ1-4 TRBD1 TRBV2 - TGTGCCAGCAGTGAGAACAGGGGAATGCGCGAAAAACTGTTTTTT CASSENRGMREKLFF
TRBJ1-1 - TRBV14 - TGTGCCAGCACCGCGGGGGGCGCAACAGCTTTCTTT CASTAGGATAFF
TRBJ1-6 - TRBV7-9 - TGTGCCAGCAGCTTGGACAATTCACCCCTCCACTTT CASSLDNSPLHF
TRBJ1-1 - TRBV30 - TGTGCCTGGAGCCAAGAGAGGGCTGAAGCTTTCTTT CAWSQERAEAFF
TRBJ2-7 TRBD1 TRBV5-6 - TGTGCCAGCAGCTTTTGGACAGGGTGGGTCGAGCAGTACTTC CASSFWTGWVEQYF
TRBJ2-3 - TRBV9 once TGTGCCAGCAGCGTAGGGACTACCAACACAGATACGCAGTATTTT CASSVGTTNTDTQYF
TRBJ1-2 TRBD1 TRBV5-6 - TGTGCCAGCAGCGGGGGTCGGGACAGACCTAACTATGGCTACACCTTC CASSGGRDRPNYGYTF
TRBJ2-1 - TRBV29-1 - TGCAGCGCTTCCTACAATGAGCAGTTCTTC CSASYNEQFF
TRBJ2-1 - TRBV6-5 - TGTGCCAGCAGGAATTTCCTAGCCCCTTCCAATGAGCAGTTCTTC CASRNFLAPSNEQFF
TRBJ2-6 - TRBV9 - TGTGCCAGCAGCCCAAGTCTCTCTGGGGCCAACGTCCTGACTTTC CASSPSLSGANVLTF
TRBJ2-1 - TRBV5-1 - TGCGCCAGCAGCTTAAGTCAAAATCCCTACAATGAGCAGTTCTTC CASSLSQNPYNEQFF
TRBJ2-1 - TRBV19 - TGTGCCAGTAGTATCTGGGCATCCCCCTACAATGAGCAGTTCTTC CASSIWASPYNEQFF
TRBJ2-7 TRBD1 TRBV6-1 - TGTGCCAGCAGGAGTGGACAGGGGCCGTGGGAGCAGTACTTC CASRSGQGPWEQYF
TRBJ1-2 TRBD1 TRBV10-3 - TGTGCCATCAATTCGGACAGGGGAATCGACTATGGCTACACCTTC CAINSDRGIDYGYTF
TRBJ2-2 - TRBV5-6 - TGTGCCAGCAGCATCCAGCAAACCGGGGAGCTGTTTTTT CASSIQQTGELFF
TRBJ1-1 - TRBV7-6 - TGTGCCAGCAGCTCAGCATGGGGCAGGGCGGACACTGAAGCTTTCTTT CASSSAWGRADTEAFF
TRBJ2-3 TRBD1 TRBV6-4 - TGTGCCAGCAGTGAGACAGGGGGCAGCACAGATACGCAGTATTTT CASSETGGSTDTQYF
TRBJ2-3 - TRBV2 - TGTGCCAGCCGATCGGCAGGGGTGACGGATACGCAGTATTTT CASRSAGVTDTQYF
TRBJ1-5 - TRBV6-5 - TGTGCCAGCAGTTACACGGGGGGTCAGCCCCAGCATTTT CASSYTGGQPQHF
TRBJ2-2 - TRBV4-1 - TGCGCCAGCAGCCAAGAATTTAACCCCGGGGAGCTGTTTTTT CASSQEFNPGELFF
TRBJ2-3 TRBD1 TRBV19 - TGTGCCAGTGGACAGGGGGCTGGGGGAACAGATACGCAGTATTTT CASGQGAGGTDTQYF
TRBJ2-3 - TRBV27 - TGTGCCAGCTCTAGACTGGGCACAGATACGCAGTATTTT CASSRLGTDTQYF
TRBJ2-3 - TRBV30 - TGTGCCTGGAGTGTCGCCACAGATACGCAGTATTTT CAWSVATDTQYF
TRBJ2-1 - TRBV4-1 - TGCGCCAGCAGCCAAGAGTCGGTTCGCTCCTACAATGAGCAGTTCTTC CASSQESVRSYNEQFF
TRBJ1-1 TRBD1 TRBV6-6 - TGTGCCAGCAGTTACGAGGGACAGGAGAACACTGAAGCTTTCTTT CASSYEGQENTEAFF
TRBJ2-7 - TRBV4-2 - TGTGCCAGCAGCCAAGATCCCCAAACCGAGCAGTACTTC CASSQDPQTEQYF
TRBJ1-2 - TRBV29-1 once TGCAGCGTCCTTTGGACAGAAACAACTAACTATGGCTACACCTTC CSVLWTETTNYGYTF
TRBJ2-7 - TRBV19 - TGTGCCAGTAGTATAGCTGGCAGGACCTCCTACGAGCAGTACTTC CASSIAGRTSYEQYF
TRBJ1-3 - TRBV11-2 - TGTGCCAGCAGCCGGACTGGAAACACCATATATTTT CASSRTGNTIYF
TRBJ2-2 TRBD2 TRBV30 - TGTGCCTGGAGTGTTCTGTCAAGCGGGACCATCACCGGGGAGCTGTTTTTT CAWSVLSSGTITGELFF
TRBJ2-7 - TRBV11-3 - TGTGCCAGCAGCAAAGCGAGGTGGGGGCCCTACGAGCAGTACTTC CASSKARWGPYEQYF
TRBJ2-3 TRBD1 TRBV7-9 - TGTGCCAGCAGCTTATGGACAGGGGGTGGGGGTACGCAGTATTTT CASSLWTGGGGTQYF
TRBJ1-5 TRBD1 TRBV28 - TGTGCCAGCAGTTTAGAGGGGGCCATTCCAGCCCATTTT CASSLEGAIPAHF
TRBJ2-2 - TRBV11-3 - TGTGCCAGCAGCTACGACAGTTACACCGGGGAGCTGTTTTTT CASSYDSYTGELFF
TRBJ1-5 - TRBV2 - TGTGCCAGCAGTGGGGGGACCCAGCCCCAGCATTTT CASSGGTQPQHF
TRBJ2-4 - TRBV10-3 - TGTGCCACCACAGGGGGAGGGAACATTCAGTACTTC CATTGGGNIQYF
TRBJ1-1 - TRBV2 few TGTGCCAGCGCCCGAATCACAGGGCTAACTGAAGCTTTCTTT CASARITGLTEAFF
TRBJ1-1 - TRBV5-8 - TGTGCCAGCAGCGGCGGGGGGCTGGATAACACTGAAGCTTTCTTT CASSGGGLDNTEAFF
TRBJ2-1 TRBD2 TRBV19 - TGTGCCAGTCAAAGTAGCGGGAGCTCCTACAATGAGCAGTTCTTC CASQSSGSSYNEQFF
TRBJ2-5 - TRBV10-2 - TGCGCCAGCAGTGAGTGGAGGGGGCGAGTGGAAGAGACCCAGTACTTC CASSEWRGRVEETQYF
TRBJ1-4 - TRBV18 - TGTGCCAGCTCACGGGGTAGCCCTAATGAAAAACTGTTTTTT CASSRGSPNEKLFF
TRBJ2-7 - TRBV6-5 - TGTGCCAGCAGTTACTCGCCGCCCGCGAGGAGTGGCGAGCAGTACTTC CASSYSPPARSGEQYF
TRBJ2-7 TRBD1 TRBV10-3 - TGTGCCACCAGGGACAGGGATTCCAGCGAGCAGTACTTC CATRDRDSSEQYF
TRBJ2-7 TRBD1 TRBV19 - TGTGCCAGTAGCTACGGGACAGGGGAAACCTACGAGCAGTACTTC CASSYGTGETYEQYF
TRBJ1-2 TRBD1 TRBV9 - TGTGCCAGCAGCGCCGTTGGGGGACAGGGGCCCTATGGCTACACCTTC CASSAVGGQGPYGYTF
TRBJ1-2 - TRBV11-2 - TGTGCCAGCAGCTTAGATCCGGCAGGGGTCTATGGCTACACCTTC CASSLDPAGVYGYTF
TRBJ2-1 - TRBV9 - TGTGCCAGCAGCTTGTATTCTAATGAGCAGTTCTTC CASSLYSNEQFF
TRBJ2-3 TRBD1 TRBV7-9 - TGTGCCAGCAGCAGGGACAGGCTAAGCACAGATACGCAGTATTTT CASSRDRLSTDTQYF